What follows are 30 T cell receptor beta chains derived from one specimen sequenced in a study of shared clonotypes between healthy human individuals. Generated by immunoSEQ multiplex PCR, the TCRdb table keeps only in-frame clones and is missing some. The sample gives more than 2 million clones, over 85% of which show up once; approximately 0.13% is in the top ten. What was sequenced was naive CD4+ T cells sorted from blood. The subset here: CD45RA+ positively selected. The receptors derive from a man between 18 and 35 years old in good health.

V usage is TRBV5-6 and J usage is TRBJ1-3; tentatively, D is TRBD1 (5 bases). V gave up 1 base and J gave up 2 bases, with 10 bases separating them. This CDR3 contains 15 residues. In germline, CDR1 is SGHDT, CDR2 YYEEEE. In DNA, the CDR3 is TGTGCCAGCAGCTTGAAGGGGCCGACTGGAAACACCATATATTTT. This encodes CASSLKGPTGNTIYF.

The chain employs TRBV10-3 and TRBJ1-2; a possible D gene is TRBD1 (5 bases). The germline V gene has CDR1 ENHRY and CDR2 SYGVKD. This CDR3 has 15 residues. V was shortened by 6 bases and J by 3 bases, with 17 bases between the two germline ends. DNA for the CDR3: TGTGCCATCAGGGACGGGACGGCTGGAGACTATGGCTACACCTTC. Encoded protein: CAIRDGTAGDYGYTF.

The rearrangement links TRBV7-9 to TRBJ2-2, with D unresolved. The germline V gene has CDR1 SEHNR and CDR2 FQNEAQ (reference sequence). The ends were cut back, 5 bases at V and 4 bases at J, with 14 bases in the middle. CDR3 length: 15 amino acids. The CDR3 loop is CASSRVASVTGELFF. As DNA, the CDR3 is TGTGCCAGCAGCCGAGTGGCAAGCGTCACCGGGGAGCTGTTTTTT.

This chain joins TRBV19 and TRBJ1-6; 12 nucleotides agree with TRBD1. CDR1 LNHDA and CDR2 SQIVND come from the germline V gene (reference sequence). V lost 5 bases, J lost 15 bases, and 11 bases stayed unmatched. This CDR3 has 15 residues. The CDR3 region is CASSPGDRGLERLHF. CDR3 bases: TGTGCCAGTAGTCCAGGGGACAGGGGGCTAGAACGCCTCCACTTT.

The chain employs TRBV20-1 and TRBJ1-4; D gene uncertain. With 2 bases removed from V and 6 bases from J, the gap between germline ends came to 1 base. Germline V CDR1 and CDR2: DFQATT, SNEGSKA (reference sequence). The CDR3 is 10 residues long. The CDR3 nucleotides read TGCAGTGCTAGATATGAAAAACTGTTTTTT. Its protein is CSARYEKLFF.

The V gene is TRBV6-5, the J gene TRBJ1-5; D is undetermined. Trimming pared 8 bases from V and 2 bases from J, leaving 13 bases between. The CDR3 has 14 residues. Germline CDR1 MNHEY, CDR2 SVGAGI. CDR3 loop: CASRTGSGNQPQHF. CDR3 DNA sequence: TGTGCCAGCCGAACCGGGAGTGGCAATCAGCCCCAGCATTTT.

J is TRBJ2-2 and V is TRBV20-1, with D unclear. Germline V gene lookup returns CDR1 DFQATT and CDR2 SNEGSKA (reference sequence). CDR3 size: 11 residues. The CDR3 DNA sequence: TGCAGGTTTCGTCGCACCGGGGAGCTGTTTTTT. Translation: CRFRRTGELFF.

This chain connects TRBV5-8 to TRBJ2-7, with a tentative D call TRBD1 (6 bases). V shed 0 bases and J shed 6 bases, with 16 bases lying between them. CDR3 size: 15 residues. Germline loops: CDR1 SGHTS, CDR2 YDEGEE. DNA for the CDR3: TGTGCCAGCAGCTTGGCCCACAGGGCCAAGGGCGAGCAGTACTTC. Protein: CASSLAHRAKGEQYF. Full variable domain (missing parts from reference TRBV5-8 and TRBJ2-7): EAGVTQSPTHLIKTRGQQATLRCSPISGHTSVYWYQQALGLGLQFLLWYDEGEERNRGNFPPRFSGRQFPNYSSELNVNALELEDSALYLCASSLAHRAKGEQYFGPGTRLTVT.

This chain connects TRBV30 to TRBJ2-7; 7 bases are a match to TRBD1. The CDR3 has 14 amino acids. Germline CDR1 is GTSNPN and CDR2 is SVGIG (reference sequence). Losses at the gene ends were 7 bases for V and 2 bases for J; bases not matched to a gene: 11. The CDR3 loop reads CASARGQAAYEQYF. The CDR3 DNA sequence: TGTGCCTCGGCCAGAGGACAGGCAGCCTACGAGCAGTACTTC.

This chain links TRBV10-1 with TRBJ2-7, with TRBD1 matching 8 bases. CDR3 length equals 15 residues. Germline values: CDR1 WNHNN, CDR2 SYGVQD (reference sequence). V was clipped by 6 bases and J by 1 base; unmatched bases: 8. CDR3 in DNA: TGCGCCAGCAGCCCGGGACAGGAGATATCCTACGAGCAGTACTTC. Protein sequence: CASSPGQEISYEQYF.

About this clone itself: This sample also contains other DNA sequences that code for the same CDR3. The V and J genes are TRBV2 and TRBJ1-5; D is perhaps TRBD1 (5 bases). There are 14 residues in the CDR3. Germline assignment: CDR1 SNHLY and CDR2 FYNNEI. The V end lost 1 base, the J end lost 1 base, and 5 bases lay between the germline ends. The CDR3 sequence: CASSEDRSNQPQHF. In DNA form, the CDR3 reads TGTGCCAGCAGTGAAGACAGGAGCAATCAGCCCCAGCATTTT.

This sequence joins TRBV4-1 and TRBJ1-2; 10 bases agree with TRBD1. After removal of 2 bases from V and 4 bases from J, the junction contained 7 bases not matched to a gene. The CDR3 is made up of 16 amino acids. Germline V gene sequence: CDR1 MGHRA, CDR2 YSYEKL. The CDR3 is CASSQPLRDRGYGYTF. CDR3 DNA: TGCGCCAGCAGCCAACCCCTCCGGGACAGGGGCTATGGCTACACCTTC.

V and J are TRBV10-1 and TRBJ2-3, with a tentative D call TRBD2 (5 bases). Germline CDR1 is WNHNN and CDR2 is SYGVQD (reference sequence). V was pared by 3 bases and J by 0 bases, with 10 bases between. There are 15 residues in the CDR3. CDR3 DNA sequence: TGCGCCAGCAGTGATGGAGGAGACAGCACAGATACGCAGTATTTT. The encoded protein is CASSDGGDSTDTQYF.

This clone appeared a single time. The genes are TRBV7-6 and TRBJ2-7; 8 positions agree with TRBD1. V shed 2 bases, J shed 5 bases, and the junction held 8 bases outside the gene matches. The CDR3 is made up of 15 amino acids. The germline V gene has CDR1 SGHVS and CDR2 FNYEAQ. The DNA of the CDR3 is TGTGCCAGCAGCTTAAGTCCAGGGGGCGGCGACGAGCAGTACTTC. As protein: CASSLSPGGGDEQYF.

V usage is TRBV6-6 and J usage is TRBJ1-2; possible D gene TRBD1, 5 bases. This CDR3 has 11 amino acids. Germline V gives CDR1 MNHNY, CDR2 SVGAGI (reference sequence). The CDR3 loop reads CGTGHGYGYTF. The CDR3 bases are TGTGGCACAGGTCACGGGTATGGCTACACCTTC.

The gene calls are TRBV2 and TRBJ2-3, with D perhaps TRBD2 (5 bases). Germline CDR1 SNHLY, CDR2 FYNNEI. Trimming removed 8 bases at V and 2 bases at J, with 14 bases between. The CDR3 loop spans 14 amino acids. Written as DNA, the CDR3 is TGTGCCAGCGTTCTGAGCGGACCCACAGATACGCAGTATTTT. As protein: CASVLSGPTDTQYF.

CDR3 sequence reads: CASRISGSPSYEQYF. The CDR3 bases are TGTGCCAGCAGAATATCAGGGTCCCCTTCCTACGAGCAGTACTTC. The chain uses TRBV7-2 and TRBJ2-7, with a possible D match to TRBD1 (5 bases). V was clipped by 6 bases and J by 1 base, with 16 bases between them. Germline CDR1 reads SGHTA; CDR2 reads FQGNSA. The CDR3 covers 15 residues.

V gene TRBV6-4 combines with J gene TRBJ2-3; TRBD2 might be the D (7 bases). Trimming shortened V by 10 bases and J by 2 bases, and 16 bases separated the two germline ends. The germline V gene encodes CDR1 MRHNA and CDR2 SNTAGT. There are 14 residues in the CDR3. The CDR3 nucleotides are TGTGCCACCTTCGCGGGGGCTCACACAGATACGCAGTATTTT. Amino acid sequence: CATFAGAHTDTQYF.

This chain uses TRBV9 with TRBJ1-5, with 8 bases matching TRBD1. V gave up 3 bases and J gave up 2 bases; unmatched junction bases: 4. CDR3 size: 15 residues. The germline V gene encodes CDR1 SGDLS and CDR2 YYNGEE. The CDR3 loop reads CASSAQGVGNQPQHF. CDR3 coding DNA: TGTGCCAGCAGCGCACAGGGGGTAGGCAATCAGCCCCAGCATTTT.

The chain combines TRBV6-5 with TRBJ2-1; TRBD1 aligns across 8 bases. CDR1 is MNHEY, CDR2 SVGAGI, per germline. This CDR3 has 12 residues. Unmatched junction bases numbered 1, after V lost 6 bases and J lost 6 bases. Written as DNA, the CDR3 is TGTGCCAGCAGGACAGGGGTCAATGAGCAGTTCTTC. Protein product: CASRTGVNEQFF.

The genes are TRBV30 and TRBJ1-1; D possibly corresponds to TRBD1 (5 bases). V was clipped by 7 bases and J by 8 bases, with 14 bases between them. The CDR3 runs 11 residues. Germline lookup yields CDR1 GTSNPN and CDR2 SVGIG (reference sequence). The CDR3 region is CASLGPSEAFF. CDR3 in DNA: TGTGCCTCCCTGGGGCCCTCGGAAGCTTTCTTT.

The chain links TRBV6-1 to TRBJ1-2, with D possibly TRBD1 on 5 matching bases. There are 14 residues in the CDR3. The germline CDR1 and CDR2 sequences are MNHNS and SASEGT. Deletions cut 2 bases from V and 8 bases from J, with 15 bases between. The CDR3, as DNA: TGTGCCAGCAGTGAACTTCTGGGACTGGAGGGCTACACCTTC. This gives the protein CASSELLGLEGYTF.

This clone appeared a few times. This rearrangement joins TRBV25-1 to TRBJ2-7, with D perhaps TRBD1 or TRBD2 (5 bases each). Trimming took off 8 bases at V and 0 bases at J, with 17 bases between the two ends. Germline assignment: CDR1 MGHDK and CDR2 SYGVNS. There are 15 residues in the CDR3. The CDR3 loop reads CASSRPGRSSYEQYF. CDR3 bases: TGTGCCAGCTCGAGACCGGGACGGAGCTCCTACGAGCAGTACTTC.

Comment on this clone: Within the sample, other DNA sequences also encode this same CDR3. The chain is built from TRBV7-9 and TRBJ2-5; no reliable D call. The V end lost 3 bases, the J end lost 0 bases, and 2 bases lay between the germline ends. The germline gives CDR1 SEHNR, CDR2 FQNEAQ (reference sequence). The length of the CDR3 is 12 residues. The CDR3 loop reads CASSFHQETQYF. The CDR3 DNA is TGTGCCAGCAGCTTTCACCAAGAGACCCAGTACTTC.

The chain's CDR3 is CSINRGTEAFF. In nucleotides, the CDR3 is TGCAGCATCAACAGGGGCACTGAAGCTTTCTTT. This rearrangement joins TRBV29-1 to TRBJ1-1; 7 bases fit TRBD1. CDR1 and CDR2 (germline): SQVTM, ANQGSEA. The CDR3 has 11 amino acids. V trimming: 8 bases; J trimming: 4 bases; junction bases outside the gene matches: 4.

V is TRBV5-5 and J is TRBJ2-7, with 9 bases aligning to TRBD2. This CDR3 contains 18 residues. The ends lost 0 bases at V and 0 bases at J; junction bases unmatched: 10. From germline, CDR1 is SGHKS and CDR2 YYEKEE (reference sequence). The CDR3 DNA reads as TGTGCCAGCAGCTTGGTAGCCGCTAGCGGGGCGAGCTCCTACGAGCAGTACTTC. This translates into CASSLVAASGASSYEQYF. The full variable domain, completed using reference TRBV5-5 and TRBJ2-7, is DAGVTQSPTHLIKTRGQQVTLRCSPISGHKSVSWYQQVLGQGPQFIFQYYEKEERGRGNFPDRFSARQFPNYSSELNVNALLLGDSALYLCASSLVAASGASSYEQYFGPGTRLTVT.

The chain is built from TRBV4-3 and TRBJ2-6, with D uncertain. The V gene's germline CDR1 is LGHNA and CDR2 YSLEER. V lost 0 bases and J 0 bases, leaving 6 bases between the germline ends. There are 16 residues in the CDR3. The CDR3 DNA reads TGCGCCAGCAGCCAAGAATGGTCCTCTGGGGCCAACGTCCTGACTTTC. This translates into CASSQEWSSGANVLTF.

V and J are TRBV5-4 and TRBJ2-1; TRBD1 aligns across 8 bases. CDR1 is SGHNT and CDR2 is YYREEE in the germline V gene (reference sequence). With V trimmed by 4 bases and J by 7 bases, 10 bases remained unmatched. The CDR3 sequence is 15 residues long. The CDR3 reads CASSKQGGLSNEQFF. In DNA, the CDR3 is TGTGCCAGCAGCAAACAGGGGGGACTCTCGAATGAGCAGTTCTTC.

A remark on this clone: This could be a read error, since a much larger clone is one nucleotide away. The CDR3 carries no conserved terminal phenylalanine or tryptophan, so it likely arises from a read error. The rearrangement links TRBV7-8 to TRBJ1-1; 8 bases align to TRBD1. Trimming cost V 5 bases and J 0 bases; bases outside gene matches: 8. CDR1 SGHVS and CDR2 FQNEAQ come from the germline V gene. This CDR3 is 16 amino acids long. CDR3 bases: TGTGCCAGCAGCAACCGACAGGGGAAGGTGAACACTGAAGCTTTCCTT. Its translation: CASSNRQGKVNTEAFL.

The CDR3 bases are TGCGCCAGCAGCTTAGAACCGGGACTAGCGGGAGTCGGGGAGCTGTTTTTT. This encodes CASSLEPGLAGVGELFF. The chain carries TRBV5-1 and TRBJ2-2; 14 nucleotides agree with TRBD2. The CDR3 runs 17 residues. The germline CDR1 and CDR2 sequences are SGHRS and YFSETQ. The V gene end was trimmed by 2 bases and the J gene end by 7 bases; junction bases not matched to a gene: 7. Drawing the rest from reference TRBV5-1 and TRBJ2-2, the complete variable domain is KAGVTQTPRYLIKTRGQQVTLSCSPISGHRSVSWYQQTPGQGLQFLFEYFSETQRNKGNFPGRFSGRQFSNSRSEMNVSTLELGDSALYLCASSLEPGLAGVGELFFGEGSRLTVL.